The present TCR beta chain was sequenced within a study of blood T cell repertoires in COVID-19. TCRdb's copy holds only in-frame clones and misses some; the assay was immunoSEQ multiplex PCR. This sample has 110,000 to 150,000 clones; 87% occur once, and the top ten carry around 11%. The sequence was collected from a man aged 55 to 70 who had recovered from COVID-19. The sequenced sample consisted of PBMCs or T cells enriched from blood (not recorded which).

CDR3 bases: TGTGCCAGCAGTTACTCGACAGGGGCCGGCGGCTACACCTTC. This codes for CASSYSTGAGGYTF. The chain links TRBV6-5 to TRBJ1-2, with 8 bases fitting TRBD1. Germline lookup yields CDR1 MNHEY and CDR2 SVGAGI. V lost 0 bases and J lost 8; bases outside the gene matches: 5. This CDR3 has 14 amino acids.